This T cell receptor beta chain was sequenced during a study of type 1 regulatory T cells. Study-wide background: An in vitro protocol generated T-allo10, a Tr1-enriched, alloantigen-specific CD4 T cell product.

One entry per CDR3 protein results from TCRdb running MiXCR on the reads. The repertoire consists of about 100,000 distinct CDR3 sequences, with roughly 30% occurring once and the leading ten covering approximately 2.2%. This clonotype was detected only a few times. Germline V CDR1 and CDR2: SEHNR, FQNEAQ (reference sequence). CDR3 length: 13 residues. Trimming removed 7 bases at V and 3 bases at J, with 10 bases between. Sequencing was performed on CD4+ T cells, either the whole sample or a sorted fraction (not recorded which). The chain employs TRBV7-9 and TRBJ2-1; possibly TRBD2 for D (5 bases). The origin of this receptor is a human donor in good health. DNA of the CDR3: TGTGCCAGCAAACTAGACGTCTACAATGAGCAGTTCTTC. It encodes CASKLDVYNEQFF.